The 10 T cell receptor beta chains reported below all come from one sample, sequenced in a study of blood T cells in healthy people across ages. It was with a sample-barcoded 5' primer and a J-beta primer mix that a second PCR of roughly 6 to 12 cycles was run. TCRdb ran MiXCR on the 5' RACE reads and lists one entry per CDR3 protein. The sample shows about 1.1 million distinct CDR3 sequences, around two fifths of them seen only once. Sequencing was carried out using blood. The receptors stem from a man between 18 and 35 years old in good health.

This clonotype has just a few counts. V usage is TRBV2 and J usage is TRBJ2-3, with TRBD1 matching 7 bases. V gave up 6 bases and J gave up 2 bases; unmatched junction bases: 5. Germline lookup yields CDR1 SNHLY and CDR2 FYNNEI. The CDR3 has 14 residues. The CDR3 DNA reads as TGTGCCAGCAGGGTGACAGGGACCACAGATACGCAGTATTTT. Its protein product is CASRVTGTTDTQYF.

This chain links TRBV4-1 with TRBJ1-2; 7 positions match TRBD1. Germline lookup yields CDR1 MGHRA and CDR2 YSYEKL. The length of the CDR3 is 15 residues. With V trimmed by 3 bases and J by 1 base, 5 bases remained unmatched. The CDR3: CASSQGRQGNYGYTF. As DNA, the CDR3 is TGCGCCAGCAGCCAGGGGAGACAGGGTAACTATGGCTACACCTTC.

V usage is TRBV7-2 and J usage is TRBJ2-5, with D uncertain. Trimming cost V 1 base and J 5 bases, with 5 bases left between them. The CDR3 has 12 amino acids. Germline V gene sequence: CDR1 SGHTA, CDR2 FQGNSA. The CDR3 here is CASSLVKETQYF. The CDR3 coding sequence is TGTGCCAGCAGCTTAGTAAAGGAGACCCAGTACTTC. The whole variable domain, remainder taken from reference TRBV7-2 and TRBJ2-5, is GAGVSQSPSNKVTEKGKDVELRCDPISGHTALYWYRQSLGQGLEFLIYFQGNSAPDKSGLPSDRFSAERTGGSVSTLTIQRTQQEDSAVYLCASSLVKETQYFGPGTRLLVL.

This clonotype was recorded a few times. The chain joins TRBV27 to TRBJ2-3; 7 positions agree with TRBD2. V lost 6 bases, J lost 4 bases, and 10 bases stayed unmatched. CDR1 and CDR2 (germline): MNHEY, SMNVEV (reference sequence). The CDR3 extends over 15 amino acids. CDR3 loop: CASSPPGGMADTQYF. CDR3 in DNA: TGTGCCAGCAGCCCCCCCGGGGGGATGGCAGATACGCAGTATTTT.

The sample holds one count of this clonotype. The chain recombines TRBV4-1 with TRBJ2-6; D call uncertain. Germline V gene data show CDR1 as MGHRA and CDR2 as YSYEKL. With 0 bases removed from V and 0 bases from J, the gap between germline ends came to 9 bases. The CDR3 loop spans 17 amino acids. CDR3 in DNA: TGCGCCAGCAGCCAAGATTCGGATGTCTCTGGGGCCAACGTCCTGACTTTC. Amino acid sequence: CASSQDSDVSGANVLTF.

The sample holds a few counts of this clonotype. The rearrangement joins TRBV28 to TRBJ2-2, with TRBD1 identical over 7 bases. Trimming took 6 bases from V and 0 from J; bases not matched to a gene: 7. This CDR3 has 16 residues. Germline CDR1 is MDHEN and CDR2 is SYDVKM. The CDR3 nucleotides read TGTGCCAGCAGCCACAGGGACAGAGCGAACACCGGGGAGCTGTTTTTT. The encoded protein is CASSHRDRANTGELFF.

The chain uses TRBV6-5 and TRBJ2-7; TRBD1 is a possible D gene (5 bases). This CDR3 has 14 residues. The germline V and J ends were trimmed by 4 bases and 5 bases, with 15 bases remaining between them. Germline lookup yields CDR1 MNHEY and CDR2 SVGAGI. CDR3 loop: CASSSIGRVHEQYF. CDR3 in DNA: TGTGCCAGCAGTTCCATCGGCAGGGTCCACGAGCAGTACTTC.

Regarding this clonotype: The junction shows a germline mismatch at one end, possibly a read error. V gene TRBV6-6 combines with J gene TRBJ2-7; 10 bases fit TRBD1. Germline CDR1 MNHNY, CDR2 SVGAGI (reference sequence). This CDR3 has 16 residues. CDR3 in DNA: TGTGCCGGCAGTTCTACCGGGACAGGGGTCGGGAACGAGCAGTACTTC. The encoded protein is CAGSSTGTGVGNEQYF.

V is TRBV6-1 and J is TRBJ2-7; possible D gene TRBD1, 5 bases. The CDR3 runs 14 residues. Trimming cost V 6 bases and J 3 bases, with 15 bases left between them. In germline, CDR1 is MNHNS, CDR2 SASEGT. The CDR3 nucleotides are TGTGCCAGCAGGACCGACGCAGGGATCTACGAGCAGTACTTC. Residues: CASRTDAGIYEQYF.

This clonotype was observed a single time. The chain links TRBV7-2 to TRBJ2-2; D may be TRBD1 (6 bases). There are 19 residues in the CDR3. Germline V lookup: CDR1 SGHTA, CDR2 FQGNSA. V dropped 1 base and J dropped 0 bases, with 18 bases sitting between them. CDR3 protein: CASSLVGIGGHANTGELFF. The DNA of the CDR3 is TGTGCCAGCAGCTTAGTCGGTATAGGGGGACATGCGAACACCGGGGAGCTGTTTTTT.